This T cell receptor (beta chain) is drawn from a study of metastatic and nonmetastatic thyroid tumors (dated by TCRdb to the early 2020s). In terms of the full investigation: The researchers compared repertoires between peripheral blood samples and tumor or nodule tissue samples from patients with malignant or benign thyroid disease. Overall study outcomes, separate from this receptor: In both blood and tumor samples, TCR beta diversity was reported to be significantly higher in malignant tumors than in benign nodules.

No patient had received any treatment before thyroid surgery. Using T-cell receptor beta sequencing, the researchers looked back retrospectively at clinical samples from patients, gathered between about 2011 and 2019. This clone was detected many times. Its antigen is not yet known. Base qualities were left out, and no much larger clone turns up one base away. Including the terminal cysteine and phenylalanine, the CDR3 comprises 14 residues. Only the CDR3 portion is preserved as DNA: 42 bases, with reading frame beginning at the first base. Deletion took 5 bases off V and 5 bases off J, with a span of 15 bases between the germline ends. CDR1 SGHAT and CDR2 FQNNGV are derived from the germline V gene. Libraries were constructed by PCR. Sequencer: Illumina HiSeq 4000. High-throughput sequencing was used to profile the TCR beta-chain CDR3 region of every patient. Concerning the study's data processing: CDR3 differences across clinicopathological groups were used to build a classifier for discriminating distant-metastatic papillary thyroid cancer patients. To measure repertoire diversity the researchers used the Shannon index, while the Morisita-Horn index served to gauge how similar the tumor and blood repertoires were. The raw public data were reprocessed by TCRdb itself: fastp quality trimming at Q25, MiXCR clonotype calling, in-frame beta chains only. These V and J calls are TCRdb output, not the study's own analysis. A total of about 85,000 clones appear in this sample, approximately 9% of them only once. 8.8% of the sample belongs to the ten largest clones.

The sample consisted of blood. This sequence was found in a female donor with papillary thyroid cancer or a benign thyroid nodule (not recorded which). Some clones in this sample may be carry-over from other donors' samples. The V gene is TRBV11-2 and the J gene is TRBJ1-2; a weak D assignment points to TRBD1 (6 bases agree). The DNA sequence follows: TGTGCCAGCAGCCCTCGGGGGCAGGGGTATGGCTACACCTTC. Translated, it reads CASSPRGQGYGYTF.